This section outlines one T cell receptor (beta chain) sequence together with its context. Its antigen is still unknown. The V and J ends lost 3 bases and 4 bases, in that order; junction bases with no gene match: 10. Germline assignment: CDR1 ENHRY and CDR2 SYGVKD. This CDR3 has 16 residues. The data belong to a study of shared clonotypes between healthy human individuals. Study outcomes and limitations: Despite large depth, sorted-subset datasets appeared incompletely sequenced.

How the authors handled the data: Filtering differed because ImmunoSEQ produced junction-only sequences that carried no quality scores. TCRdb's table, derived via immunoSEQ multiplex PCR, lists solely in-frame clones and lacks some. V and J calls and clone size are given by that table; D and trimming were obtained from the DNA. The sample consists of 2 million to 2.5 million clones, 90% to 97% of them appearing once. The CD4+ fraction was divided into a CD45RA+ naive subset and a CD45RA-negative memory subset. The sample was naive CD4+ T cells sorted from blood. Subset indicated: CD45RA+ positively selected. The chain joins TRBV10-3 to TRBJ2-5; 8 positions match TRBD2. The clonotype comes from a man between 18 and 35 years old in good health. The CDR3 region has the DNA TGTGCCATCAGTGACAGCCTAGGACTAGCAGGAGAGACCCAGTACTTC. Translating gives CAISDSLGLAGETQYF.